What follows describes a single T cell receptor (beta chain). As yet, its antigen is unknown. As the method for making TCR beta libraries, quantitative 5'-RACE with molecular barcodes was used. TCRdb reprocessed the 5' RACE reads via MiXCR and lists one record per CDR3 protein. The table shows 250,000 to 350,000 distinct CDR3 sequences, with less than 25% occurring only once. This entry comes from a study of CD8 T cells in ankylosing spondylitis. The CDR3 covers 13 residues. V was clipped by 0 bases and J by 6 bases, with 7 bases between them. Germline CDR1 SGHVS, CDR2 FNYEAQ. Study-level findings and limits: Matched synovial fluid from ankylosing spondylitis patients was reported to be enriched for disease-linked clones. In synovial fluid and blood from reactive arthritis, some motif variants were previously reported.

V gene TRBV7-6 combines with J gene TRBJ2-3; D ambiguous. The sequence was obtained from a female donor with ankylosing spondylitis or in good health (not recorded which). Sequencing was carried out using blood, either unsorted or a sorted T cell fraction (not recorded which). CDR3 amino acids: CASSLARWDTQYF. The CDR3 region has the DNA TGTGCCAGCAGCTTAGCGAGGTGGGATACGCAGTATTTT.